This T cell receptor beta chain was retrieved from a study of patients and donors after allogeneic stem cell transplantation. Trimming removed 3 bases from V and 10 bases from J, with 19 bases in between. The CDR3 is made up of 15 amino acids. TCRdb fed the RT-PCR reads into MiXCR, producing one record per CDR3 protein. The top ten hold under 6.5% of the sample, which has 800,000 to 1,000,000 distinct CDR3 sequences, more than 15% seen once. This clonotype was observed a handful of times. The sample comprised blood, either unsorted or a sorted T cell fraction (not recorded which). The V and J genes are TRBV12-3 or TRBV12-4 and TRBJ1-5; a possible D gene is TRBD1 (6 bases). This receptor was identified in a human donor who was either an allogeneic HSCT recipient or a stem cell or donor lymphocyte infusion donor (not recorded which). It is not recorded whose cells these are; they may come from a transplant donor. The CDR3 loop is CASSFGQGPLRPQHF. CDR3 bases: TGTGCCAGCAGTTTCGGGCAGGGGCCCCTGAGACCCCAGCATTTT.